Following are 25 T cell receptor beta chains from one sample sequenced in a study of T-cell memory formation after mild COVID-19. TCRdb redid the calling of the 5' RACE reads with MiXCR, one entry per CDR3 protein. The sample records fewer than 350,000 distinct CDR3 sequences, over 7% being singletons. Sequencing was done on a sample of PBMCs or a T cell subset sorted from them (not recorded which). All receptors come from a man aged 18 to 35 who had mild COVID-19 (a few samples of this study predate the infection). Cell type and time point are not known.

This clonotype showed up just a few times. V usage is TRBV7-9 and J usage is TRBJ1-5; the D gene is possibly TRBD1 (6 bases). V gave up 4 bases and J gave up 7 bases, with 17 bases separating them. This CDR3 contains 15 residues. Germline CDR1 and CDR2: SEHNR and FQNEAQ (reference sequence). The CDR3 spells CASSSQGGGQQPQHF. CDR3 sequence (DNA): TGTGCCAGCAGCTCACAGGGTGGGGGGCAGCAGCCCCAGCATTTT.

The chain links TRBV10-3 to TRBJ1-1; 8 nucleotides match TRBD1. The CDR3 covers 14 residues. Looked up from germline, CDR1 is ENHRY and CDR2 is SYGVKD. Trimming cost V 8 bases and J 4 bases; bases outside gene matches: 9. The chain's CDR3 is CAIGKQGGSTEAFF. The CDR3, as DNA: TGTGCCATCGGAAAACAGGGGGGATCCACTGAAGCTTTCTTT.

This clonotype occurred many times. The rearrangement uses TRBV29-1 and TRBJ1-5; D uncertain. The V gene's germline CDR1 is SQVTM and CDR2 ANQGSEA. This CDR3 is 13 amino acids long. V was pared by 5 bases and J by 4 bases, with 12 bases between. CDR3 loop: CSVPGQGNQPQHF. The CDR3 nucleotides read TGCAGCGTTCCAGGTCAAGGGAATCAGCCCCAGCATTTT.

This clonotype was seen a few times. The J gene is TRBJ2-7, the V gene TRBV29-1; TRBD1 aligns across 8 bases. The germline CDR1 and CDR2 sequences are SQVTM and ANQGSEA. The junction had 4 bases not matched to a gene; V was cut back by 4 bases and J by 2 bases. This CDR3 is 13 amino acids long. The CDR3 loop reads CSVAGGDPYEQYF. In DNA, the CDR3 is TGCAGCGTTGCAGGGGGCGATCCCTACGAGCAGTACTTC.

The chain is built from TRBV30 and TRBJ1-1; weak D call: TRBD1 (5 bases). The CDR3 extends over 13 amino acids. Looked up from germline, CDR1 is GTSNPN and CDR2 is SVGIG (reference sequence). The V and J ends lost 8 bases and 0 bases respectively, with 13 bases between them. CDR3: CAGDREMNTEAFF. Here the CDR3 DNA reads TGTGCCGGGGACCGAGAAATGAACACTGAAGCTTTCTTT.

In its sample, this clonotype was seen a few times. The rearrangement links TRBV7-6 to TRBJ2-1; 13 bases align to TRBD2. Trimming took 5 bases from V and 2 from J; bases not matched to a gene: 6. The germline V gene encodes CDR1 SGHVS and CDR2 FNYEAQ. The CDR3 length is 17 residues. CDR3 residues: CASSPRTSGGPYNEQFF. The CDR3 nucleotides are TGTGCCAGCAGCCCCAGGACTAGCGGGGGACCCTACAATGAGCAGTTCTTC.

This clonotype was recorded many times. J is TRBJ2-1 and V is TRBV20-1; D gene unclear. Trimming took off 3 bases at V and 8 bases at J, with 11 bases between the two ends. The CDR3 loop spans 12 amino acids. Germline-derived CDR1 and CDR2 are DFQATT and SNEGSKA (reference sequence). CDR3 amino acids: CSASLTRDEQFF. CDR3 nucleotide sequence: TGCAGTGCTAGCCTCACACGCGATGAGCAGTTCTTC.

V usage is TRBV7-3 and J usage is TRBJ2-7; 9 nucleotides align to TRBD2. V lost 4 bases to trimming and J lost 3 bases; unmatched junction nucleotides: 7. The CDR3 covers 15 residues. Germline loops: CDR1 SGHTA, CDR2 FQGTGA. CDR3 DNA: TGTGCCAGCAGCTGGATGGCGGGGGGGCTCTACGAGCAGTACTTC. This translates into CASSWMAGGLYEQYF.

In its sample, this clonotype was seen a few times. J is TRBJ2-3 and V is TRBV7-9; 10 bases are a match to TRBD2. CDR3 length equals 17 residues. The germline V gene encodes CDR1 SEHNR and CDR2 FQNEAQ (reference sequence). J lost 3 bases, V lost 2 bases, and 8 bases had no gene match. CDR3 sequence: CASSLPQLAGATDTQYF. In DNA, the CDR3 is TGTGCCAGCAGCTTACCCCAGCTAGCGGGGGCTACAGATACGCAGTATTTT.

This clonotype was recorded at least ten times. The V call is TRBV6-5, the J call TRBJ1-2; D is perhaps TRBD1 (6 bases). The ends were cut back, 4 bases at V and 8 bases at J, with 8 bases in the middle. Germline lookup yields CDR1 MNHEY and CDR2 SVGAGI. CDR3 length: 11 amino acids. The CDR3 bases are TGTGCCAGCAGTTTGGGACAAGGCTACACCTTC. Translated: CASSLGQGYTF.

This clonotype was observed many times. V and J are TRBV7-9 and TRBJ2-5; D may match TRBD1 or TRBD2 (5 bases each). V lost 4 bases, J lost 4 bases, and 10 bases lay in between. CDR1 is SEHNR, CDR2 FQNEAQ, per germline (reference sequence). The CDR3 totals 13 residues. CDR3 sequence: CASSWGRGETQYF. CDR3 bases: TGTGCCAGCAGCTGGGGACGAGGAGAGACCCAGTACTTC.

The chain has TRBV4-1 and TRBJ2-5; 15 nucleotides agree with TRBD2. The J segment lost 5 bases and the V segment lost 5 bases, leaving 6 bases of the junction unmatched. The CDR3 runs 16 residues. Germline CDR1 reads MGHRA; CDR2 reads YSYEKL. DNA for the CDR3: TGCGCCAGCAGCTACCCGGGACTAGCGGGGGGCGAGACCCAGTACTTC. Encoded protein: CASSYPGLAGGETQYF.

The J gene is TRBJ2-5, the V gene TRBV4-1; D is ambiguous. The CDR3 totals 15 residues. V lost 0 bases and J 7 bases, leaving 15 bases between the germline ends. Germline loops: CDR1 MGHRA, CDR2 YSYEKL. CDR3 DNA: TGCGCCAGCAGCCAAGAATTATCGCAGACTGGGACCCAGTACTTC. It encodes CASSQELSQTGTQYF.

This clonotype was recorded a few times. The J gene is TRBJ2-1, the V gene TRBV5-1; 8 nucleotides line up with TRBD2. The V gene's germline CDR1 is SGHRS and CDR2 YFSETQ. The CDR3 extends over 16 amino acids. The trim removed 3 bases at V and 0 bases at J, leaving 5 bases unmatched. CDR3 sequence (DNA): TGCGCCAGCAGCTCAAACAGCGGGGGCTCCTACAATGAGCAGTTCTTC. This encodes CASSSNSGGSYNEQFF. The whole variable domain, remainder taken from reference TRBV5-1 and TRBJ2-1, is KAGVTQTPRYLIKTRGQQVTLSCSPISGHRSVSWYQQTPGQGLQFLFEYFSETQRNKGNFPGRFSGRQFSNSRSEMNVSTLELGDSALYLCASSSNSGGSYNEQFFGPGTRLTVL.

This chain uses TRBV6-2 or TRBV6-3 with TRBJ2-7; no definite D call. This CDR3 contains 11 residues. V was clipped by 6 bases and J by 4 bases, with 7 bases between them. Germline assignment: CDR1 MNHEY and CDR2 SVGEGT. CDR3 region: CASSNGYEQYV. DNA for the CDR3: TGTGCCAGCAGCAACGGATACGAGCAGTACGTC.

This chain connects TRBV4-1 to TRBJ1-1, with 7 positions matching TRBD1. The germline CDR1 and CDR2 sequences are MGHRA and YSYEKL. The CDR3 runs to 14 residues. J was trimmed by 5 bases and V by 3 bases; bases with no gene match: 6. The CDR3 DNA reads TGCGCCAGCAGCCAGTACAGGGGTTGGACTGAAGCTTTCTTT. Residues: CASSQYRGWTEAFF.

This clonotype was seen a handful of times. The chain employs TRBV29-1 and TRBJ2-2; the D gene could be TRBD1 or TRBD2 (5 bases each). Germline V gives CDR1 SQVTM, CDR2 ANQGSEA. The CDR3 is made up of 13 amino acids. V dropped 5 bases and J dropped 6 bases, with 13 bases sitting between them. CDR3 sequence (DNA): TGCAGCGTTAGGGGACCCAGGTCCGGGGAGCTGTTTTTT. This sequence encodes CSVRGPRSGELFF.

This sequence joins TRBV6-5 and TRBJ2-7; 8 nucleotides line up with TRBD1. The CDR3 runs 14 residues. V gave up 5 bases and J gave up 4 bases; unmatched junction bases: 7. Germline V gene sequence: CDR1 MNHEY, CDR2 SVGAGI. The CDR3 loop is CASSNAGGWYEQYF. Written as DNA, the CDR3 is TGTGCCAGCAGTAACGCAGGGGGCTGGTACGAGCAGTACTTC.

This clonotype has just a few counts. CDR3 in amino acids: CSARSPGQGAGTDTQYF. The CDR3 DNA is TGCAGTGCTAGATCGCCGGGACAGGGGGCCGGCACAGATACGCAGTATTTT. The chain uses TRBV20-1 and TRBJ2-3; 12 bases agree with TRBD1. Unmatched junction bases numbered 7, after V lost 2 bases and J lost 1 base. The CDR3 consists of 17 residues. Germline values: CDR1 DFQATT, CDR2 SNEGSKA (reference sequence).

This clonotype was seen many times. The chain combines TRBV4-3 with TRBJ2-1, with 10 bases aligning to TRBD2. The V segment lost 4 bases and the J segment 8 bases; nucleotides outside the gene matches: 20. Germline CDR1 reads LGHNA; CDR2 reads YSLEER. This CDR3 spans 19 amino acids. CDR3 in DNA: TGCGCCAGCAGCCGATCTAGGAGCGGGGGGGCCTTCATTTCCGATGAGCAGTTCTTC. Translating gives CASSRSRSGGAFISDEQFF.

This clonotype was observed many times. The J gene is TRBJ1-2, the V gene TRBV4-3, with 7 bases fitting TRBD1. The CDR3 covers 15 residues. Per germline, CDR1 LGHNA and CDR2 YSLEER. V was clipped by 0 bases and J by 6 bases; unmatched bases: 7. CDR3 sequence reads: CASSQDRGGGNGYTF. CDR3 sequence (DNA): TGCGCCAGCAGCCAAGATCGAGGGGGCGGAAATGGCTACACCTTC.

This clonotype was detected only a few times. The chain links TRBV5-1 to TRBJ1-1; D is uncertain. This CDR3 has 15 residues. Germline V CDR1 and CDR2: SGHRS, YFSETQ. The V and J ends lost 2 bases and 1 base respectively, with 12 bases between them. The CDR3 loop reads CASSFTGPKNTEAFF. CDR3 DNA: TGCGCCAGCAGCTTCACCGGGCCAAAGAACACTGAAGCTTTCTTT.

The chain carries TRBV2 and TRBJ2-7, with D possibly TRBD2 on 5 matching bases. Germline V CDR1 and CDR2: SNHLY, FYNNEI. V was pared by 5 bases and J by 0 bases, with 14 bases between. The CDR3 has 15 residues. The CDR3 sequence: CASSMDFVSSYEQYV. The DNA for the CDR3 is TGTGCCAGCAGTATGGACTTTGTGAGCTCCTACGAGCAGTACGTC.

This clonotype was recorded a few times. The chain carries TRBV6-5 and TRBJ1-1, with a tentative D call TRBD1 (6 bases). Trimming removed 4 bases at V and 1 base at J, with 16 bases between. CDR1 is MNHEY and CDR2 is SVGAGI in the germline V gene. This CDR3 is built from 16 residues. CDR3 nucleotide sequence: TGTGCCAGCAGTTGGGGGGCCGACTTGCGGAACACTGAAGCTTTCTTT. Translating gives CASSWGADLRNTEAFF.

There are many counts of this clonotype. The rearrangement joins TRBV5-1 to TRBJ2-3, with a possible D match to TRBD1 (5 bases). V shed 0 bases and J shed 2 bases, with 13 bases lying between them. The CDR3 runs 16 residues. CDR1 is SGHRS, CDR2 YFSETQ, per germline. The CDR3 loop reads CASSLARVGVTDTQYF. DNA of the CDR3: TGCGCCAGCAGCTTGGCCAGGGTTGGGGTCACAGATACGCAGTATTTT.